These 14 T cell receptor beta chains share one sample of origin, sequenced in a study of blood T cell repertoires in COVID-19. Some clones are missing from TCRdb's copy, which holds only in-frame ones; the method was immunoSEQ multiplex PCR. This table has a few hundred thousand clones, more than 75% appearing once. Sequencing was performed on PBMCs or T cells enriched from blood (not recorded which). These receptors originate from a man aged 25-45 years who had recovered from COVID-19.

This CDR3 is CASSGGRSGGANVLTF. CDR3 DNA: TGTGCCAGCTCAGGGGGCCGCTCTGGTGGGGCCAACGTCCTGACTTTC. The rearrangement links TRBV7-3 to TRBJ2-6; 8 nucleotides match TRBD1. Germline V gene data show CDR1 as SGHTA and CDR2 as FQGTGA. The junction had 9 bases not matched to a gene; V was cut back by 8 bases and J by 3 bases. The CDR3 spans 16 residues.

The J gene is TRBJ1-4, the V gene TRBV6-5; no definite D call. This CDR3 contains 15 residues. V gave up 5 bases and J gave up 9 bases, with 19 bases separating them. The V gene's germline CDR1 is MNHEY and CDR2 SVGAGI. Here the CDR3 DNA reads TGTGCCAGCAGTACCTATCCCTTTATTAGTCAAAAACTGTTTTTT. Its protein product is CASSTYPFISQKLFF.

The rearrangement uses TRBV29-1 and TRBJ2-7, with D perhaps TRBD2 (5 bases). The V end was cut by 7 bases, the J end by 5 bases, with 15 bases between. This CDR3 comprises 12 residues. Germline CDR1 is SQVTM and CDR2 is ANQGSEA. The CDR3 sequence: CSGLSGWDEQYF. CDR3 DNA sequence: TGCAGCGGCCTCAGCGGTTGGGACGAGCAGTACTTC.

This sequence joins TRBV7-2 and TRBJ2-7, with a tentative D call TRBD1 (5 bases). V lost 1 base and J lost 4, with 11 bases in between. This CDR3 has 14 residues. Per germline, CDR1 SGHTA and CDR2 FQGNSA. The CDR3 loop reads CASSLVFRDYEQYF. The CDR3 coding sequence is TGTGCCAGCAGCTTAGTGTTCAGGGATTACGAGCAGTACTTC.

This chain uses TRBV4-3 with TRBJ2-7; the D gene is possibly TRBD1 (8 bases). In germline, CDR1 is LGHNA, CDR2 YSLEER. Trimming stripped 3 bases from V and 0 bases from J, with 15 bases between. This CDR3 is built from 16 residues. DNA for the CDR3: TGCGCCAGCAGCCATGACAGGGGACTAAGCTCCTACGAGCAGTACTTC. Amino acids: CASSHDRGLSSYEQYF.

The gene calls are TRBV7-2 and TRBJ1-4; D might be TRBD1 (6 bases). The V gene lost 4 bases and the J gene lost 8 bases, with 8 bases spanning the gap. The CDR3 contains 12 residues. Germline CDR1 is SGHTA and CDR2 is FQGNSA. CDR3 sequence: CASSSQGEKLFF. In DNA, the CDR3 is TGTGCCAGCAGCTCACAGGGAGAAAAACTGTTTTTT. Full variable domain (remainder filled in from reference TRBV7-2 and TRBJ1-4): GAGVSQSPSNKVTEKGKDVELRCDPISGHTALYWYRQSLGQGLEFLIYFQGNSAPDKSGLPSDRFSAERTGGSVSTLTIQRTQQEDSAVYLCASSSQGEKLFFGSGTQLSVL.

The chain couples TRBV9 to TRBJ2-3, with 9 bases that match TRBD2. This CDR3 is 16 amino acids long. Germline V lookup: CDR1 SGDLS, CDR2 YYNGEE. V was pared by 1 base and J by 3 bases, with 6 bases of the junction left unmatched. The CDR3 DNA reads TGTGCCAGCAGCGTAACCTCTAGCGGGAATACAGATACGCAGTATTTT. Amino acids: CASSVTSSGNTDTQYF.

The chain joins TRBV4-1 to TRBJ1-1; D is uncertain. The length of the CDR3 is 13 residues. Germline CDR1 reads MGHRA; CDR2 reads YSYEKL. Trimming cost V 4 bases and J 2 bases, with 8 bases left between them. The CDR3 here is CASSPRENTEAFF. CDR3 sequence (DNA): TGCGCCAGCAGCCCCCGCGAAAACACTGAAGCTTTCTTT.

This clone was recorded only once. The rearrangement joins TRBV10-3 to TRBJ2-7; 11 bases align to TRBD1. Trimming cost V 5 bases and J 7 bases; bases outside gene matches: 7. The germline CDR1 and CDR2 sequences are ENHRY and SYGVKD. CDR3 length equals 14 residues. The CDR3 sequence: CAISWTGGMGEQYF. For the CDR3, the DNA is TGTGCCATCAGTTGGACAGGGGGCATGGGGGAGCAGTACTTC.

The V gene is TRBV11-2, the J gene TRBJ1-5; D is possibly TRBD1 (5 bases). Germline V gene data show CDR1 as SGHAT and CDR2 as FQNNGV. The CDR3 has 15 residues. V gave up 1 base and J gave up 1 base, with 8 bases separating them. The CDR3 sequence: CASSLGRGSNQPQHF. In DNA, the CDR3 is TGTGCCAGCAGCTTAGGGAGGGGAAGCAATCAGCCCCAGCATTTT.

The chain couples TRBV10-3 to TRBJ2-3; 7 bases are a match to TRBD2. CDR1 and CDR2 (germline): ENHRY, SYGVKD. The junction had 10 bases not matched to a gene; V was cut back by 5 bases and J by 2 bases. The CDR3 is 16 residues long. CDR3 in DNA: TGTGCCATCAGTACACAAACTAGCGCGACCACAGATACGCAGTATTTT. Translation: CAISTQTSATTDTQYF.

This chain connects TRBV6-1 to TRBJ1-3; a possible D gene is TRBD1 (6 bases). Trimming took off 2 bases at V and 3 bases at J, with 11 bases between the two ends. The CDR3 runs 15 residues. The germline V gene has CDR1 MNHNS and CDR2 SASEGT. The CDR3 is CASSERGGLGNTIYF. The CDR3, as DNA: TGTGCCAGCAGTGAACGGGGGGGCCTTGGAAACACCATATATTTT.

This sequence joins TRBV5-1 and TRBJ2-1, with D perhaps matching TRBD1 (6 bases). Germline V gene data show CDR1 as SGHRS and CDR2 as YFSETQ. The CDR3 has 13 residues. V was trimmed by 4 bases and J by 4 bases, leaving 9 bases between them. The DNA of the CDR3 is TGCGCCAGCAGCATCGGGACATACAATGAGCAGTTCTTC. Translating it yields CASSIGTYNEQFF.

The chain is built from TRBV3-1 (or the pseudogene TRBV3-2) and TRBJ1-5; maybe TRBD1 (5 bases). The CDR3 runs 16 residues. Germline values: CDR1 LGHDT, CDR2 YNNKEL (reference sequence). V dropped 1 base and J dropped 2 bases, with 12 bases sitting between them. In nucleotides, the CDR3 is TGTGCCAGCAGCCAAGGAAGGGGAAGGGGCAATCAGCCCCAGCATTTT. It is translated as CASSQGRGRGNQPQHF.